The 25 T cell receptor beta chains in this list originate from one sample, sequenced in a study of blood T cells in healthy people across ages. Alongside a J-beta primer mix, a sample-barcoded 5' primer served in a second PCR lasting about 7 to 11 cycles. TCRdb ran MiXCR on the 5' RACE reads and lists one entry per CDR3 protein. The data show some 370,000 distinct CDR3 sequences, 52% seen once. Sequenced sample: blood. Source of these receptors: a man between 60 and 75 years old in good health.

The chain links TRBV20-1 to TRBJ1-1; no reliable D call. The CDR3 has 12 residues. Germline V gene sequence: CDR1 DFQATT, CDR2 SNEGSKA (reference sequence). The ends were cut back, 7 bases at V and 0 bases at J, with 9 bases in the middle. The CDR3 is CSVVGMNTEAFF. CDR3 in DNA: TGCAGTGTGGTTGGCATGAACACTGAAGCTTTCTTT.

Concerning this clonotype itself: With a much larger clone just one base away, this may be a read error. J is TRBJ2-1 and V is TRBV6-5; TRBD2 matches at 10 bases. The J call could be wrong; TRBJ2-7 is a better fit for the DNA end. Germline loops: CDR1 MNHEY, CDR2 SVGAGI. This CDR3 contains 15 residues. Here the CDR3 reads CASSKLAGDYNEQYF. The CDR3 region has the DNA TGTGCCAGCAGTAAGCTAGCGGGGGATTACAATGAGCAGTACTTC.

CDR3: CASSFYGGEQFF. The CDR3 nucleotides are TGTGCCAGCAGTTTCTATGGGGGGGAGCAGTTCTTC. This sequence joins TRBV2 and TRBJ2-1, with D maybe TRBD2 (6 bases). V dropped 5 bases and J dropped 10 bases, with 12 bases sitting between them. Looked up from germline, CDR1 is SNHLY and CDR2 is FYNNEI. The CDR3 covers 12 residues. Drawing the rest from reference TRBV2 and TRBJ2-1, the complete variable domain is EPEVTQTPSHQVTQMGQEVILRCVPISNHLYFYWYRQILGQKVEFLVSFYNNEISEKSEIFDDQFSVERPDGSNFTLKIRSTKLEDSAMYFCASSFYGGEQFFGPGTRLTVL.

The J gene is TRBJ2-3, the V gene TRBV6-4; the match to TRBD2 covers 9 bases. V was pared by 0 bases and J by 2 bases, with 3 bases of the junction left unmatched. CDR1 MRHNA and CDR2 SNTAGT come from the germline V gene. The CDR3 runs to 16 residues. The CDR3 nucleotides are TGTGCCAGCAGTGACTCCTCTAGCGGGATCACAGATACGCAGTATTTT. Protein product: CASSDSSSGITDTQYF.

With respect to this clonotype: A much larger clone differs from this one at a single base, so this may be a read error. V gene TRBV4-2 combines with J gene TRBJ1-2; maybe TRBD1 (5 bases). Germline V gene data show CDR1 as LGHNA and CDR2 as YNFKEQ. This CDR3 region has 17 residues. CDR3 coding DNA: TGTGCCAGCAGCCGGGCCCCCCGGGACGGCCTTAACCATGGCTACACCTTC. It codes for CASSRAPRDGLNHGYTF.

J is TRBJ1-2 and V is TRBV24-1, with D unclear. Trimming stripped 7 bases from V and 5 bases from J, with 13 bases between. The CDR3 has 13 residues. Germline loops: CDR1 KGHDR, CDR2 SFDVKD. The CDR3 reads CATSVQLGYGYTF. The DNA for the CDR3 is TGTGCCACCAGCGTCCAGTTAGGGTATGGCTACACCTTC.

Here the CDR3 DNA reads TGTGCCAGCAGTGACTCGAGGGTGGAGGGCTACACCTTC. Its protein is CASSDSRVEGYTF. V usage is TRBV6-4 and J usage is TRBJ1-2; D unresolved. Trimming removed 0 bases at V and 8 bases at J, with 10 bases between. This CDR3 has 13 residues. CDR1 and CDR2 from the germline V gene are MRHNA and SNTAGT.

The chain joins TRBV21-1 to TRBJ2-1; the DNA was not compared with TRBD2, the D call given in the table. TRBV21-1 is a recognized pseudogene. CDR3 length: 18 amino acids. As DNA, the CDR3 is TGTGCCAGCAGCAAAGTTGGCCCACCTGGCGGGATCTGCAATGAGCAGTTCTTC. Protein product: CASSKVGPPGGICNEQFF.

The V and J genes are TRBV6-6 and TRBJ2-5; the D call may be TRBD1 or TRBD2 (5 bases each). The J call could be wrong; TRBJ2-7 is a better fit for the DNA end. From germline, CDR1 is MNHNY and CDR2 SVGAGI (reference sequence). The CDR3 loop spans 15 amino acids. The chain's CDR3 is CASSKQQGETYEQYF. As DNA, the CDR3 is TGTGCCAGCAGTAAGCAGCAGGGAGAAACCTACGAGCAGTACTTC.

The chain links TRBV5-6 to TRBJ2-7; 7 nucleotides agree with TRBD1. Germline CDR1 and CDR2: SGHDT and YYEEEE. The CDR3 consists of 13 residues. Trimming removed 4 bases from V and 2 bases from J; junction bases left unmatched: 3. The CDR3 nucleotides are TGTGCCAGCAGCGGGACAGCTACCTACGAGCAGTACTTC. It yields the protein CASSGTATYEQYF. The variable domain in full, with the rest retrieved from reference TRBV5-6 and TRBJ2-7, is DAGVTQSPTHLIKTRGQQVTLRCSPKSGHDTVSWYQQALGQGPQFIFQYYEEEERQRGNFPDRFSGHQFPNYSSELNVNALLLGDSALYLCASSGTATYEQYFGPGTRLTVT.

The J gene is TRBJ2-3, the V gene TRBV7-2; TRBD2 is a possible D gene (6 bases). Germline lookup yields CDR1 SGHTA and CDR2 FQGNSA. The CDR3 totals 14 residues. Trimming removed 5 bases from V and 10 bases from J, with 19 bases in between. The CDR3, as DNA: TGTGCCAGCAGCCCAGAACGACGCACGGGGGCGCAGTATTTT. Amino acids: CASSPERRTGAQYF. The full variable domain, with the rest looked up from reference TRBV7-2 and TRBJ2-3, is GAGVSQSPSNKVTEKGKDVELRCDPISGHTALYWYRQSLGQGLEFLIYFQGNSAPDKSGLPSDRFSAERTGGSVSTLTIQRTQQEDSAVYLCASSPERRTGAQYFGPGTRLTVL.

This clonotype was counted a few times. The chain employs TRBV7-9 and TRBJ2-1, with D possibly TRBD2 on 5 matching bases. Deletions cut 6 bases from V and 7 bases from J, with 16 bases between. The CDR3 consists of 14 residues. The germline CDR1 and CDR2 sequences are SEHNR and FQNEAQ (reference sequence). The CDR3 DNA follows: TGTGCCAGCAGTTCAGCCCAAGGCGGGAATGAGCAGTTCTTC. This sequence encodes CASSSAQGGNEQFF. Combining the CDR3 with reference TRBV7-9 and TRBJ2-1 gives the whole variable domain DTGVSQNPRHKITKRGQNVTFRCDPISEHNRLYWYRQTLGQGPEFLTYFQNEAQLEKSRLLSDRFSAERPKGSFSTLEIQRTEQGDSAMYLCASSSAQGGNEQFFGPGTRLTVL.

The V gene is TRBV7-4, the J gene TRBJ1-2; 8 bases agree with TRBD1. The CDR3 contains 11 residues. From germline, CDR1 is SGHVT and CDR2 SQSDAQ. The trim removed 5 bases at V and 12 bases at J, leaving 5 bases unmatched. This chain's CDR3 is CASSLTGGNTF. CDR3 DNA sequence: TGTGCCAGCAGCCTCACAGGGGGTAACACCTTC.

This clonotype was detected a few times. The chain combines TRBV20-1 with TRBJ2-1, with no clear D. CDR1 is DFQATT, CDR2 SNEGSKA, per germline (reference sequence). The V end lost 0 bases, the J end lost 5 bases, and 14 bases lay between the germline ends. CDR3 size: 15 residues. CDR3 sequence (DNA): TGCAGTGCTAGAGACGTCAGACGGCCCAACAATGAGCAGTTCTTC. Protein product: CSARDVRRPNNEQFF.

The chain carries TRBV11-3 and TRBJ2-1; D may match TRBD1 or TRBD2 (5 bases each). TRBJ2-7 matches the DNA end more closely, so the J call is doubtful. CDR3 length: 15 residues. Looked up from germline, CDR1 is SGHNT and CDR2 is YENEEA. This CDR3 reads CASSLGGPSGSEQYF. The CDR3 region has the DNA TGTGCCAGCAGCCTTGGGGGACCCTCCGGTAGTGAGCAGTACTTC.

The genes are TRBV3-1 and TRBJ2-7, with 7 bases aligning to TRBD2. The CDR3 extends over 15 amino acids. Germline trimming cut 4 bases from V and 12 bases from J; bases unmatched to any gene: 18. The germline V gene encodes CDR1 LGHDT and CDR2 YNNKEL (reference sequence). The CDR3 protein is CASSPPQEPGPGGYF. CDR3 bases: TGTGCCAGCAGCCCCCCTCAAGAACCTGGACCGGGGGGGTACTTC.

This clonotype turned up a few times. V usage is TRBV15 and J usage is TRBJ2-3; D call uncertain. The CDR3 runs 13 residues. With 0 bases removed from V and 5 bases from J, the gap between germline ends came to 6 bases. Per the germline V gene, CDR1 is LNHNV and CDR2 is YYDKDF (reference sequence). DNA of the CDR3: TGTGCCACCAGCAGAGATCTCAAAGATACGCAGTATTTT. Its translation: CATSRDLKDTQYF. The entire variable domain, with the rest obtained from reference TRBV15 and TRBJ2-3, is as follows: DAMVIQNPRYQVTQFGKPVTLSCSQTLNHNVMYWYQQKSSQAPKLLFHYYDKDFNNEADTPDNFQSRRPNTSFCFLDIRSPGLGDTAMYLCATSRDLKDTQYFGPGTRLTVL.

V and J are TRBV20-1 and TRBJ2-4; no definite D call. The J call may be in error: the DNA end matches TRBJ2-7 better. CDR1 is DFQATT and CDR2 is SNEGSKA in the germline V gene (reference sequence). CDR3 length: 11 amino acids. The DNA of the CDR3 is TGCAGTGCTAGAGGTTTGGGCGAGCAGTACTTC. Amino acids: CSARGLGEQYF.

On this clonotype itself: A much larger clone differs from this one at a single base, so this may be a read error. The chain couples TRBV29-1 to TRBJ2-1; D perhaps matches TRBD1 (6 bases). CDR1 is SQVTM, CDR2 ANQGSEA, per germline. This CDR3 comprises 15 residues. Trimming pared 8 bases from V and 8 bases from J, leaving 25 bases between. The DNA for the CDR3 is TGCAGCTCAACAGGGTTGAGGGCTATAGGGGATGAGCAGTTCTTC. It codes for CSSTGLRAIGDEQFF.

CDR3 loop: CASSQDPGTNTEAFF. CDR3 bases: TGCGCCAGCAGCCAAGATCCAGGGACGAACACTGAAGCTTTCTTT. The chain uses TRBV4-1 and TRBJ1-1, with a possible D match to TRBD1 (5 bases). Trimming pared 0 bases from V and 1 base from J, leaving 9 bases between. The CDR3 is 15 residues long. Per germline, CDR1 MGHRA and CDR2 YSYEKL.

The chain links TRBV15 to TRBJ2-1; 11 positions agree with TRBD2. CDR3 length: 17 residues. V shed 5 bases and J 10 bases; nucleotides not matched to a gene: 16. Germline loops: CDR1 LNHNV, CDR2 YYDKDF (reference sequence). The CDR3 region is CATSPNLLAGVMKEQFF. CDR3 nucleotides: TGTGCCACCAGCCCCAACCTACTAGCGGGAGTGATGAAGGAGCAGTTCTTC.

J is TRBJ1-2 and V is TRBV2; possible D gene TRBD1, 6 bases. Germline V gives CDR1 SNHLY, CDR2 FYNNEI. Trimming pared 3 bases from V and 3 bases from J, leaving 14 bases between. CDR3 length: 15 residues. CDR3 sequence: CASSEGAGAHYGYTF. The CDR3 nucleotides are TGTGCCAGCAGTGAGGGGGCCGGGGCGCACTATGGCTACACCTTC.

This clonotype came up a few times. The V and J genes are TRBV4-3 and TRBJ2-7, with D hard to call. Germline lookup yields CDR1 LGHNA and CDR2 YSLEER. Trimming cost V 1 base and J 2 bases, with 12 bases left between them. The CDR3 sequence is 15 residues long. The CDR3 bases are TGCGCCAGCAGCCAAGGGGCCTCGACCACCTACGAGCAGTACTTC. This gives the protein CASSQGASTTYEQYF.

The genes are TRBV6-5 and TRBJ2-7, with 10 nucleotides matching TRBD1. V shed 5 bases, J shed 2 bases, and the junction held 3 bases outside the gene matches. Looked up from germline, CDR1 is MNHEY and CDR2 is SVGAGI. The CDR3 length is 14 residues. The CDR3 region is CASSADRGPYEQYF. The CDR3 DNA reads as TGTGCCAGCAGTGCCGACAGGGGGCCCTACGAGCAGTACTTC.

This clonotype was seen a few times. The chain employs TRBV7-8 and TRBJ2-7; 7 nucleotides align to TRBD1. The CDR3 extends over 14 amino acids. Germline V gene data show CDR1 as SGHVS and CDR2 as FQNEAQ. With V trimmed by 7 bases and J by 6 bases, 12 bases remained unmatched. The CDR3 coding sequence is TGTGCCAGCACCTCGACAGGGTATGATCTCGAGCAGTACTTC. Amino acids: CASTSTGYDLEQYF.